This T cell receptor beta chain comes out of a study of OX40 agonist ivuxolimab in advanced cancers. At the level of the study: Patients achieving partial responses numbered three: one hepatocellular carcinoma case and two cutaneous melanoma cases.

Clones were sequenced by immunoSEQ multiplex PCR, and TCRdb holds only the in-frame ones, with some missing. Among roughly 75,000 clones, 85% to 90% were seen once, and the ten largest hold 10% to 15%. Trimming took 7 bases from V and 7 from J, leaving 11 bases between them. CDR1 is MNHEY and CDR2 is SMNVEV in the germline V gene (reference sequence). This CDR3 has 12 amino acids. This sample comprised CD4+ or CD8+ T cells sorted from blood, obtained in a trial of the OX40 agonist ivuxolimab. V and J are TRBV27 and TRBJ2-4; the D is unclear. This sequence originates from an adult with an advanced solid tumor such as melanoma, head and neck, liver or kidney cancer. Here the CDR3 reads CASTSSGNIQYF. CDR3 nucleotide sequence: TGTGCCAGCACAAGCAGTGGGAACATTCAGTACTTC.